The text below deals with one T cell receptor (beta chain). In the original analysis: Amplification of reference gene primers provided the estimated nucleated cell counts. TCRdb keeps only in-frame clones here, not all; method: immunoSEQ multiplex PCR. That table is the source of V, J and clone size, and D and trimming were worked out from the DNA. This table has tens of thousands of clones, 70% to 85% appearing once. The CDR3 is made up of 17 amino acids. V lost 3 bases to trimming and J lost 4 bases; unmatched junction nucleotides: 7. Germline V CDR1 and CDR2: SGDLS, YYNGEE. This record comes from a study of blood T cell repertoires in COVID-19. Study details: Sample material is recorded as cDNA or gDNA derived from T cells, B-cell-depleted T cells, or PBMCs.

This TCR derives from a man aged 60 to 75 with active or convalescent COVID-19. The chain carries TRBV9 and TRBJ2-2; 12 bases align to TRBD1. The sample comprised peripheral blood. This CDR3 is CASSAQTGQGATGELFF. CDR3 sequence (DNA): TGTGCCAGCAGCGCCCAGACGGGACAGGGGGCCACCGGGGAGCTGTTTTTT.